The 21 T cell receptor beta chains listed next were all sequenced from one sample in a study of CD8 T cells in Susac syndrome. Reverse transcription of roughly 0.45 to 1 ug RNA was performed with random hexamers. One entry per CDR3 protein, called by TCRdb with MiXCR from the immunoSEQ multiplex PCR reads. Altogether tens of thousands of distinct CDR3 sequences are present, around 96% being singletons, with the ten largest covering around 0.62%. Sequenced input: CD8+ T cells from PBMCs. The origin of the receptors is a human donor with Susac syndrome.

J is TRBJ1-5 and V is TRBV15, with D possibly TRBD1 on 5 matching bases. Germline CDR1 LNHNV, CDR2 YYDKDF (reference sequence). V was cut by 5 bases and J by 0 bases, with 20 bases left in between. The CDR3 runs 18 residues. The CDR3 sequence is CATSGGDPFGYSNQPQHF. The CDR3 DNA is TGTGCCACCAGCGGGGGAGACCCCTTCGGATATAGCAATCAGCCCCAGCATTTT.

This sequence joins TRBV4-3 and TRBJ2-1, with 14 bases fitting TRBD2. Trimming removed 3 bases from V and 10 bases from J; junction bases left unmatched: 5. The CDR3 runs to 15 residues. Germline CDR1 reads LGHNA; CDR2 reads YSLEER. CDR3 sequence reads: CASSQTSGGAWEQFF. CDR3 nucleotides: TGCGCCAGCAGCCAGACTAGCGGGGGGGCCTGGGAGCAGTTCTTC.

The chain carries TRBV30 and TRBJ1-5; a weak D match, TRBD1 (6 bases). This CDR3 has 14 residues. Germline V CDR1 and CDR2: GTSNPN, SVGIG (reference sequence). CDR3 protein: CALRGQGSNQPQHF. CDR3 nucleotide sequence: TGTGCACTTCGGGGGCAGGGCAGCAATCAGCCCCAGCATTTT. Based on the CDR3 plus reference TRBV30 and TRBJ1-5, the full variable domain is SQTIHQWPATLVQPVGSPLSLECTVEGTSNPNLYWYRQAAGRGLQLLFYSVGIGQISSEVPQNLSASRPQDRQFILSSKKLLLSDSGFYLCALRGQGSNQPQHFGDGTRLSIL.

The CDR3, as DNA: TGCGCCAGCAAATCGGGGACAGGGACCTACGAGCAGTACTTC. Protein product: CASKSGTGTYEQYF. This chain uses TRBV5-1 with TRBJ2-7; 9 positions match TRBD1. The V segment lost 6 bases and the J segment 2 bases; nucleotides outside the gene matches: 6. The CDR3 loop spans 14 amino acids. Germline values: CDR1 SGHRS, CDR2 YFSETQ.

This clonotype was seen a single time. J is TRBJ1-1 and V is TRBV7-9; unclear D gene. V lost 6 bases, J lost 5 bases, and 10 bases lay in between. The CDR3 has 12 residues. The germline V gene encodes CDR1 SEHNR and CDR2 FQNEAQ (reference sequence). The CDR3 reads CASRLIGTEAFF. CDR3 DNA sequence: TGTGCCAGCAGGCTCATAGGAACTGAAGCTTTCTTT. Supplemented by reference TRBV7-9 and TRBJ1-1, the full variable domain reads DTGVSQNPRHKITKRGQNVTFRCDPISEHNRLYWYRQTLGQGPEFLTYFQNEAQLEKSRLLSDRFSAERPKGSFSTLEIQRTEQGDSAMYLCASRLIGTEAFFGQGTRLTVV.

V gene TRBV6-2 or TRBV6-3 combines with J gene TRBJ1-1, with D perhaps matching TRBD1 (5 bases). This CDR3 is 14 amino acids long. The germline V gene encodes CDR1 MNHEY and CDR2 SVGEGT. V was pared by 2 bases and J by 0 bases, with 7 bases between. The CDR3 region has the DNA TGTGCCAGCAGTTACCTACAGGTGAACACTGAAGCTTTCTTT. Translation gives CASSYLQVNTEAFF.

This chain uses TRBV2 with TRBJ2-7, with D perhaps TRBD2 (7 bases). CDR3 length: 14 residues. The germline V gene encodes CDR1 SNHLY and CDR2 FYNNEI. V was trimmed by 5 bases and J by 6 bases, leaving 17 bases between them. The CDR3 sequence: CASSLVGGRREQYF. The CDR3 DNA reads as TGTGCCAGCAGTCTGGTCGGGGGGCGACGCGAGCAGTACTTC.

The V call is TRBV29-1, the J call TRBJ2-5; possible D gene TRBD2, 6 bases. Germline V gene data show CDR1 as SQVTM and CDR2 as ANQGSEA. The length of the CDR3 is 13 residues. The germline V and J ends were trimmed by 5 bases and 6 bases, with 16 bases remaining between them. The CDR3, as DNA: TGCAGCGTTTGGGACTTTTACTCACAGACCCAGTACTTC. It encodes CSVWDFYSQTQYF. The full variable domain, with the rest looked up from reference TRBV29-1 and TRBJ2-5, is SAVISQKPSRDICQRGTSLTIQCQVDSQVTMMFWYRQQPGQSLTLIATANQGSEATYESGFVIDKFPISRPNLTFSTLTVSNMSPEDSSIYLCSVWDFYSQTQYFGPGTRLLVL.

This rearrangement joins TRBV27 to TRBJ1-2, with 11 bases identical to TRBD1. J was trimmed by 8 bases and V by 2 bases; bases with no gene match: 7. The CDR3 runs to 15 residues. Germline CDR1 and CDR2: MNHEY and SMNVEV (reference sequence). This CDR3 reads CASSLTDRGPRGYTF. The CDR3 DNA is TGTGCCAGCAGTTTAACGGACAGGGGGCCTCGGGGCTACACCTTC.

The gene calls are TRBV7-6 and TRBJ2-3; D perhaps matches TRBD2 (5 bases). Trimming cost V 5 bases and J 6 bases, with 9 bases left between them. The CDR3 is 12 amino acids. Germline V CDR1 and CDR2: SGHVS, FNYEAQ. CDR3 bases: TGTGCCAGCAGCGGGTGGGAGGATACGCAGTATTTT. This translates into CASSGWEDTQYF.

V gene TRBV28 combines with J gene TRBJ2-3, with D possibly TRBD2 on 6 matching bases. Germline lookup yields CDR1 MDHEN and CDR2 SYDVKM. The CDR3 contains 13 residues. V lost 10 bases, J lost 4 bases, and 15 bases lay in between. The CDR3 region is CATVGRRADTQYF. Here the CDR3 DNA reads TGTGCCACAGTGGGGAGGAGAGCAGATACGCAGTATTTT.

This clonotype has just a few counts. The CDR3 reads CASSLGRLNTEAFF. The CDR3 DNA sequence: TGTGCCAGCAGTTTAGGACGGCTGAACACTGAAGCTTTCTTT. This chain connects TRBV27 to TRBJ1-1, with unresolved D. The CDR3 has 14 residues. CDR1 is MNHEY, CDR2 SMNVEV, per germline (reference sequence). The V end was cut by 2 bases, the J end by 0 bases, with 7 bases between.

The rearrangement joins TRBV6-5 to TRBJ1-5; no firm D call. The CDR3 totals 14 residues. CDR1 MNHEY and CDR2 SVGAGI come from the germline V gene. The ends were cut back, 7 bases at V and 5 bases at J, with 15 bases in the middle. The CDR3 sequence: CASTPTEGYQPQHF. The CDR3 DNA reads TGTGCCAGCACTCCTACAGAGGGTTATCAGCCCCAGCATTTT.

This clonotype was seen a single time. The J gene is TRBJ1-2, the V gene TRBV7-9, with no clear D. The CDR3 runs to 13 residues. The V end lost 4 bases, the J end lost 3 bases, and 9 bases lay between the germline ends. Per germline, CDR1 SEHNR and CDR2 FQNEAQ (reference sequence). Here the CDR3 reads CASSSDIYYGYTF. DNA of the CDR3: TGTGCCAGCAGCTCAGACATCTACTATGGCTACACCTTC.

The chain has TRBV20-1 and TRBJ2-3, with D tentatively TRBD1 (5 bases). The CDR3 length is 15 residues. The V and J ends lost 3 bases and 2 bases respectively, with 15 bases between them. The germline V gene encodes CDR1 DFQATT and CDR2 SNEGSKA (reference sequence). CDR3 bases: TGCAGTGCTAGGCGCCCCAGGGTTGACACAGATACGCAGTATTTT. This sequence encodes CSARRPRVDTDTQYF.

The chain joins TRBV25-1 to TRBJ1-4, with D perhaps matching TRBD1 (5 bases). Germline loops: CDR1 MGHDK, CDR2 SYGVNS. This CDR3 comprises 15 residues. Between the trimmed V and J ends, which lost 3 bases and 11 bases, there was a span of 19 bases. The CDR3 reads CASSDRLRGVDKLFF. As DNA, the CDR3 is TGTGCCAGCAGTGACCGGCTCCGGGGGGTCGACAAACTGTTTTTT.

The rearrangement uses TRBV19 and TRBJ2-3, with a possible D match to TRBD1 (5 bases). Germline CDR1 and CDR2: LNHDA and SQIVND (reference sequence). This CDR3 is 14 amino acids long. The V end was cut by 5 bases, the J end by 7 bases, with 16 bases between. The CDR3 sequence: CASSDQGRRHTQYF. DNA of the CDR3: TGTGCCAGTAGTGACCAGGGTCGAAGGCATACGCAGTATTTT.

The rearrangement uses TRBV6-4 and TRBJ2-7; 7 bases match TRBD1. Germline loops: CDR1 MRHNA, CDR2 SNTAGT. The CDR3 has 14 amino acids. Germline trimming cut 8 bases from V and 5 bases from J; bases unmatched to any gene: 12. The DNA of the CDR3 is TGTGCCAGCGCTCCTTCGGGACAGTTCGACGAGCAGTACTTC. Translating it yields CASAPSGQFDEQYF.

V gene TRBV20-1 combines with J gene TRBJ2-3; perhaps TRBD1 as D (6 bases). This CDR3 region has 15 residues. The V and J ends lost 6 bases and 0 bases respectively, with 16 bases between them. CDR1 DFQATT and CDR2 SNEGSKA come from the germline V gene (reference sequence). CDR3 nucleotides: TGCAGTGCCAAAGGGACAACCTCTAGCACAGATACGCAGTATTTT. Translated, it gives CSAKGTTSSTDTQYF.

The chain carries TRBV29-1 and TRBJ1-1; 8 positions agree with TRBD1. The CDR3 extends over 14 amino acids. In germline, CDR1 is SQVTM, CDR2 ANQGSEA. With V trimmed by 4 bases and J by 1 base, 5 bases remained unmatched. The CDR3 region has the DNA TGCAGCGTTGCCTGGACAGGGCGGAACACTGAAGCTTTCTTT. It is translated as CSVAWTGRNTEAFF.

The rearrangement links TRBV2 to TRBJ1-2; 7 bases match TRBD1. The CDR3 spans 14 residues. Germline V gives CDR1 SNHLY, CDR2 FYNNEI. V lost 0 bases, J lost 10 bases, and 8 bases stayed unmatched. The CDR3 DNA reads as TGTGCCAGCAGTGAAGCGAGGTTGCAGGGGGACTACACCTTC. This sequence encodes CASSEARLQGDYTF.